This T cell receptor beta chain was recovered during a study of tumor and adjacent non-tumor tissue in lung cancer. On the study more broadly: Samples averaged roughly 4.2 million productive TCRbeta reads each.

In the case of this clonotype: Its specificity is unknown. Since a much larger clone is just one base distant, this may be a read error.

This sample's RNA came from whole unsorted tissue. The library came from three nested PCR rounds adapted from ARM-PCR protocols. Via MiXCR, TCRdb re-called the multiplex PCR reads, giving one row per CDR3 protein. The table has 220,000 or so distinct CDR3 sequences, 70% to 75% seen once. Notes on the study in general: Significantly higher TCR diversity was found in tumor than normal lung.

Germline V gene lookup returns CDR1 SQVTM and CDR2 ANQGSEA. V was clipped by 7 bases and J by 11 bases, with 17 bases between them. The length of the CDR3 is 11 residues. V usage is TRBV29-1 and J usage is TRBJ1-1, with no clear D. The clonotype was recovered from a man in his fifties or sixties with non-small cell lung cancer. Sequences were obtained from lung tumor tissue. The CDR3 region is CSAVRSPQAFF. In DNA, the CDR3 is TGCAGCGCCGTCCGGAGCCCGCAGGCTTTCTTT. The variable domain in full, with the rest retrieved from reference TRBV29-1 and TRBJ1-1, is SAVISQKPSRDICQRGTSLTIQCQVDSQVTMMFWYRQQPGQSLTLIATANQGSEATYESGFVIDKFPISRPNLTFSTLTVSNMSPEDSSIYLCSAVRSPQAFFGQGTRLTVV.